These T cell receptor beta chains were read from a single sample in a study of a mutant IDH1 vaccine in newly diagnosed glioma. Which antigens these TCRs recognize remains unknown. Sequencing was performed with immunoSEQ multiplex PCR; in TCRdb, only in-frame clones are kept and a portion is missing. The data show some 60,000 clones, with about 87% seen just once and approximately 4.3% held by the top ten. The input for sequencing was PBMCs, taken from a glioma patient whose treatment included an IDH1 peptide vaccine. Receptors were obtained from a woman aged 40 to 50 with glioma. The CDR3 runs from the conserved cysteine through the conserved F or W. The order of the fields is CDR3 protein, D gene, V gene, J gene. D genes are given only for firm matches.

CDR3aa: CASSLARSRSDSPLHF
d_gene: NA
v_gene: TRBV7-8
j_gene: TRBJ1-6

CDR3aa: CASSFSAQSHEQYF
d_gene: NA
v_gene: TRBV7-2
j_gene: TRBJ2-7

CDR3aa: CASRVGMDTEAFF
d_gene: NA
v_gene: TRBV2
j_gene: TRBJ1-1

CDR3aa: CASSPPGNQPQHF
d_gene: NA
v_gene: TRBV18
j_gene: TRBJ1-5

CDR3aa: CASRPDRGSNQPQHF
d_gene: TRBD1
v_gene: TRBV6-5
j_gene: TRBJ1-5

CDR3aa: CAIRSGKTDEQYF
d_gene: TRBD2
v_gene: TRBV10-3
j_gene: TRBJ2-7

CDR3aa: CASSILTAPEKLFF
d_gene: NA
v_gene: TRBV19
j_gene: TRBJ1-4

CDR3aa: CASSWTSGGYNEQFF
d_gene: TRBD2
v_gene: TRBV5-5
j_gene: TRBJ2-1

CDR3aa: CASSLDSVDTQYF
d_gene: NA
v_gene: TRBV5-1
j_gene: TRBJ2-3

CDR3aa: CASSQGYRGVAKNIQYF
d_gene: TRBD1
v_gene: TRBV4-1
j_gene: TRBJ2-4

CDR3aa: CASSLDPNQPQHF
d_gene: NA
v_gene: TRBV27
j_gene: TRBJ1-5

CDR3aa: CASQRREGNEQFF
d_gene: NA
v_gene: TRBV6-5
j_gene: TRBJ2-1

CDR3aa: CSVEYQVNYGYTF
d_gene: NA
v_gene: TRBV29-1
j_gene: TRBJ1-2

CDR3aa: CASSLDSASGRSSYEQYF
d_gene: TRBD2
v_gene: TRBV5-1
j_gene: TRBJ2-7

CDR3aa: CASRINNEQFF
d_gene: NA
v_gene: TRBV25-1
j_gene: TRBJ2-1

CDR3aa: CASSPGTTEAFF
d_gene: NA
v_gene: TRBV5-5
j_gene: TRBJ1-1